This T cell receptor beta chain appears in the sequencing data of a study of CD8+CD57+ T cells in acquired aplastic anemia. The overall study: Mean DNA quantity obtained from sorted CD4+ and CD8+ cells was 3 to 3.5 ug. Among healthy donors, CD4+ cells averaged roughly 9.8 million reads. Study-level results: In CD8+ cells, Simpson's diversity showed no significant difference between patients and controls. Patients and controls turned out to have twenty-nine CD8+ CDR3 sequences in common.

Researchers used genomic DNA as the template to profile TCR beta VDJ and CDR3. TCRdb analysed the reads with MiXCR anew, one entry per CDR3 protein. This repertoire shows some 200,000 distinct CDR3 sequences, 30% to 40% found once; its top ten account for 0.9% to 1.2%. The CDR3 extends over 13 amino acids. V was clipped by 4 bases and J by 5 bases, with 11 bases between them. From germline, CDR1 is ENHRY and CDR2 SYGVKD. Notes on this clonotype: Its antigen is still unknown.

This TCR was sampled from a human donor in good health, serving as a control. Input material: sorted CD4+, CD8+, or CD8+CD57+ T cells (not recorded which) from PBMCs. The chain carries TRBV10-3 and TRBJ1-2; D is unclear. The CDR3: CAISVSTAYGYTF. Written as DNA, the CDR3 is TGTGCCATCAGTGTTTCCACCGCTTATGGCTACACCTTC.